This TCR beta chain comes out of a study of blood T cell repertoires in COVID-19. The J segment lost 6 bases and the V segment lost 5 bases, leaving 10 bases of the junction unmatched. Germline V gene sequence: CDR1 MNHEY, CDR2 SVGAGI. The CDR3 runs to 14 residues. Assay: immunoSEQ multiplex PCR; the TCRdb copy retains only in-frame clones and omits some. The sample lists nearly 400,000 clones, nearly 90% seen once, with 1.7% in the top ten. This clone has just one count. Sequencing input: PBMCs or T cells enriched from blood (not recorded which). The chain links TRBV6-5 to TRBJ2-7, with 7 bases aligning to TRBD2. The sequence came from a woman aged 30 to 39 who had recovered from COVID-19. CDR3 bases: TGTGCCAGCAGTCTCACGGGACTATCTTCCGAGCAGTACTTC. As protein: CASSLTGLSSEQYF.